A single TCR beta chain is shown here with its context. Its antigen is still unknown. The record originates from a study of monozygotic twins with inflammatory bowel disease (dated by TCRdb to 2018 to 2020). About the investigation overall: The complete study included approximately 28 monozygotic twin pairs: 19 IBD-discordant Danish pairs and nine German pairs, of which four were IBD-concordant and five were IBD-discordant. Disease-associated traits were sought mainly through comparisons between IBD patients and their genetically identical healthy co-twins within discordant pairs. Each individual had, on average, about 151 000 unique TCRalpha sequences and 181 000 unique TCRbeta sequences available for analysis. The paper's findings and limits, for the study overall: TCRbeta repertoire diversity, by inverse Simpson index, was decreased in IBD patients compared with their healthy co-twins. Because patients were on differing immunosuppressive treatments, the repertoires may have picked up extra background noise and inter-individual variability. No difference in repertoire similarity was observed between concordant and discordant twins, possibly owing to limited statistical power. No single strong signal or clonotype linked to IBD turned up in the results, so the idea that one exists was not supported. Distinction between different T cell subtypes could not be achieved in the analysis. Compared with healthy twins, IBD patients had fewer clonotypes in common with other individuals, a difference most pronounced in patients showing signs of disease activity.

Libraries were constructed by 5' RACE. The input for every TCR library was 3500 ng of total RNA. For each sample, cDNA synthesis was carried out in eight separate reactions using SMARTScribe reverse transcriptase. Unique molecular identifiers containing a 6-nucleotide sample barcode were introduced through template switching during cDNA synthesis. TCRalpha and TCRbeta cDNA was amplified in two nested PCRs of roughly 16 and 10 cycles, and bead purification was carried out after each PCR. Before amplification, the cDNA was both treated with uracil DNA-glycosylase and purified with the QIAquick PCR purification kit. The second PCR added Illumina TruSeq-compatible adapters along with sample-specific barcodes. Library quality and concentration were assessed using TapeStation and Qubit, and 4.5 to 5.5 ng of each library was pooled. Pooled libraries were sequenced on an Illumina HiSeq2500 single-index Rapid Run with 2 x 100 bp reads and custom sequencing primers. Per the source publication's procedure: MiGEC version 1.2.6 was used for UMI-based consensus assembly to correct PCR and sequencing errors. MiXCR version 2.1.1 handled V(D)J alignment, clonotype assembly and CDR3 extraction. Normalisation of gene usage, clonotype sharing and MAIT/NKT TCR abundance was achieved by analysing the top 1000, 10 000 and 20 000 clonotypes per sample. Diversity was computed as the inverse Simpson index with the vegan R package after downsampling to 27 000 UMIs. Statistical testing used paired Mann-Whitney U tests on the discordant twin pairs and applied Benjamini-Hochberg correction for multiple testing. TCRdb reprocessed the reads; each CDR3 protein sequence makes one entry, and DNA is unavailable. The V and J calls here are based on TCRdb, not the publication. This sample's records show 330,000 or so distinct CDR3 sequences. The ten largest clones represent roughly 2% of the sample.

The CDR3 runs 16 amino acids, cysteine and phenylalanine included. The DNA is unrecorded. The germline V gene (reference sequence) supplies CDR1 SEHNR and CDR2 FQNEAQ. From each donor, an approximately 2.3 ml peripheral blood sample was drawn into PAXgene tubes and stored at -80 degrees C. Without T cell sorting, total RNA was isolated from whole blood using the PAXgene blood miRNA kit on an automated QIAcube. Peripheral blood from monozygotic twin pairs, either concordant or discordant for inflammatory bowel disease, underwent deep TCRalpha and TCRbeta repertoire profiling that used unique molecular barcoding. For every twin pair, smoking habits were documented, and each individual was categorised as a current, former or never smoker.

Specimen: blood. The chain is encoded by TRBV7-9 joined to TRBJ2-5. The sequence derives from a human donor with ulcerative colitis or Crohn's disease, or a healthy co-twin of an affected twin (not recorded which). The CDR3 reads CASSFPDGYAQETQYF.